Listed below are T cell receptor beta chains from one sample, sequenced in a study of beta chain features in type 1 diabetes. Some clones are missing from TCRdb's copy, which holds only in-frame ones; the method was immunoSEQ multiplex PCR. The profile shows about 620,000 clones, roughly 16% of them singletons. What was sequenced was naive CD4+ T cells from blood. These receptors were collected from a man younger than 35 in good health. The CDR3 runs from the conserved cysteine through the conserved F or W. Each record gives: CDR3 length, J gene, V gene, D gene, clone size, CDR3 protein, CDR3 DNA. The D gene is left open where the match is weak. The size of a clone is reported for some rows only, either as once, few or many, or as a class for expanded clones.

cdr3_length: 13; j_call: TRBJ1-2; v_call: TRBV2; d_call: TRBD1; clone_size: NA; cdr3_aa: CASRKGTDYGYTF; cdr3_nt: TGTGCCAGCAGAAAAGGGACAGACTATGGCTACACCTTC
cdr3_length: 16; j_call: TRBJ1-1; v_call: TRBV5-1; d_call: NA; clone_size: few; cdr3_aa: CASSLALSGGNTEAFF; cdr3_nt: TGCGCCAGCAGCTTGGCCCTGAGTGGAGGGAACACTGAAGCTTTCTTT
cdr3_length: 18; j_call: TRBJ1-6; v_call: TRBV7-2; d_call: NA; clone_size: NA; cdr3_aa: CASSLVFSRRSYNSPLHF; cdr3_nt: TGTGCCAGCAGCTTAGTGTTCTCCCGCCGCTCCTATAATTCACCCCTCCACTTT
cdr3_length: 14; j_call: TRBJ2-5; v_call: TRBV7-9; d_call: NA; clone_size: few; cdr3_aa: CASSLRAGAETQYF; cdr3_nt: TGTGCCAGCAGCTTAAGGGCAGGGGCGGAGACCCAGTACTTC
cdr3_length: 14; j_call: TRBJ2-1; v_call: TRBV29-1; d_call: TRBD1; clone_size: few; cdr3_aa: CSAGTGNSYNEQFF; cdr3_nt: TGCAGCGCCGGGACAGGGAATTCCTACAATGAGCAGTTCTTC
cdr3_length: 15; j_call: TRBJ2-3; v_call: TRBV29-1; d_call: TRBD2; clone_size: few; cdr3_aa: CSVPELAGIADTQYF; cdr3_nt: TGCAGCGTCCCTGAACTAGCGGGAATAGCAGATACGCAGTATTTT
cdr3_length: 15; j_call: TRBJ1-1; v_call: TRBV23-1; d_call: TRBD1; clone_size: NA; cdr3_aa: CASSQQGGRDTEAFF; cdr3_nt: TGCGCCAGCAGTCAACAGGGGGGGAGGGACACTGAAGCTTTCTTT
cdr3_length: 15; j_call: TRBJ1-2; v_call: TRBV7-6; d_call: NA; clone_size: NA; cdr3_aa: CASSPGSAPNYGYTF; cdr3_nt: TGTGCCAGCAGCCCAGGGTCTGCCCCAAACTATGGCTACACCTTC
cdr3_length: 18; j_call: TRBJ2-7; v_call: TRBV7-7; d_call: TRBD1; clone_size: few; cdr3_aa: CASRADRRTGVNPYEQYF; cdr3_nt: TGTGCCAGCAGAGCGGACAGGAGGACAGGGGTAAACCCCTACGAGCAGTACTTC
cdr3_length: 18; j_call: TRBJ2-2; v_call: TRBV12-5; d_call: NA; clone_size: few; cdr3_aa: CASGRTRTDSIITGELFF; cdr3_nt: TGTGCTAGTGGCCGGACACGGACAGACTCCATTATTACCGGGGAGCTGTTTTTT
cdr3_length: 12; j_call: TRBJ2-3; v_call: TRBV28; d_call: NA; clone_size: NA; cdr3_aa: CASSLSGDTQYF; cdr3_nt: TGTGCCAGCAGTTTGAGCGGAGATACGCAGTATTTT
cdr3_length: 15; j_call: TRBJ1-3; v_call: TRBV2; d_call: NA; clone_size: few; cdr3_aa: CATRPEAASGNTIYF; cdr3_nt: TGTGCCACGCGGCCCGAGGCCGCCTCTGGAAACACCATATATTTT
cdr3_length: 13; j_call: TRBJ2-7; v_call: TRBV10-3; d_call: TRBD2; clone_size: NA; cdr3_aa: CAISRSGGYEQYF; cdr3_nt: TGTGCCATCAGTCGTTCCGGGGGGTACGAGCAGTACTTC
cdr3_length: 15; j_call: TRBJ2-1; v_call: TRBV4-2; d_call: NA; clone_size: few; cdr3_aa: CASSQGVGGYNEQFF; cdr3_nt: TGTGCCAGCAGCCAAGGAGTGGGCGGTTACAATGAGCAGTTCTTC
cdr3_length: 14; j_call: TRBJ1-1; v_call: TRBV6-6; d_call: NA; clone_size: NA; cdr3_aa: CASSYSASMTEAFF; cdr3_nt: TGTGCCAGCAGTTACTCGGCGAGTATGACTGAAGCTTTCTTT
cdr3_length: 13; j_call: TRBJ2-3; v_call: TRBV5-6; d_call: NA; clone_size: NA; cdr3_aa: CASSRGGTDTQYF; cdr3_nt: TGTGCCAGCAGCCGTGGTGGCACAGATACGCAGTATTTT
cdr3_length: 15; j_call: TRBJ1-2; v_call: TRBV2; d_call: TRBD1; clone_size: NA; cdr3_aa: CASSLGGQEYYGYTF; cdr3_nt: TGTGCCAGCAGTCTCGGAGGACAGGAGTACTATGGCTACACCTTC
cdr3_length: 14; j_call: TRBJ2-1; v_call: TRBV11-3; d_call: TRBD2; clone_size: few; cdr3_aa: CASSLASGGSEQFF; cdr3_nt: TGTGCCAGCAGCTTAGCTAGCGGGGGCAGTGAGCAGTTCTTC